This TCR beta chain derives from a study of OX40 agonist ivuxolimab in advanced cancers. Study context: Treatment of patients was with ivuxolimab, an agonistic anti-OX40 (CD134) antibody. Participants, approximately 80% male, averaged roughly 60 years of age, ranging from 23 to 79. The eligibility criteria allowed prior anti-PD-1, anti-PD-L1 or anti-CTLA-4 therapy, and 40% had some.

This clone was detected once. Its specificity is not known. Unmatched junction bases numbered 6, after V lost 7 bases and J lost 5 bases. CDR1 is SGHNT, CDR2 YYREEE, per germline (reference sequence). The CDR3 extends over 13 amino acids. The study's findings and limits: The CD4+ and CD8+ T cells in the blood had expanded clonally by week 6 at 0.1 to 3.0 mg/kg.

Sequencing was performed with immunoSEQ multiplex PCR; in TCRdb, only in-frame clones are kept and a portion is missing. Of some 80,000 clones in the sample, roughly 80% are singletons; the top ten hold around 7.5%. The sequence was collected from an adult with an advanced solid tumor such as melanoma, head and neck, liver or kidney cancer. Sequenced material: CD4+ or CD8+ T cells sorted from blood, taken in a trial of the OX40 agonist ivuxolimab. The rearrangement joins TRBV5-4 to TRBJ2-7; 10 bases map to TRBD1. The CDR3 DNA is TGTGCCAGCGGGCGACAGGGGGCCGACGAGCAGTACTTC. This gives the protein CASGRQGADEQYF.